The rows below give T cell receptor beta chains drawn from one sample of a study of T cell repertoires in cytomegalovirus infection. Their cognate antigens are unknown. TCRdb itself ran the reads through MiXCR, one entry per CDR3 protein. This sample has about 920,000 distinct CDR3 sequences, with about 33% found just once. The specimen comprised cultured CD8+ T cells from PBMCs, sampled from culture after CMV antigen stimulation. These receptors all come from a human donor in good health (CMV status not recorded). Some clones in this sample may be carry-over from other donors' samples. CDR3s include the opening cysteine and the closing phenylalanine or tryptophan. A D gene is named only where the DNA matches it firmly. Clone size is not always given. Where it is, it says once, few, many or a class for expanded clones.

clone_size,j_call,cdr3_length,d_call,v_call,cdr3_aa,cdr3_nt
many,TRBJ2-3,15,-,TRBV28,CASSLWGLPADTQYF,TGTGCCAGCAGTTTATGGGGGCTACCGGCAGATACGCAGTATTTT
many,TRBJ1-1,13,-,TRBV7-8,CASSSSQDTEAFF,TGTGCCAGCAGCTCTTCTCAGGACACTGAAGCTTTCTTT
-,TRBJ1-6,16,TRBD1,TRBV27,CASTGDRGHYNSPLHF,TGTGCCAGCACCGGGGACAGGGGACACTATAATTCACCCCTCCACTTT
-,TRBJ2-7,16,TRBD2,TRBV6-2/TRBV6-3,CASSYTPKTSTREQYF,TGTGCCAGCAGTTACACCCCCAAGACTAGCACCCGCGAGCAGTACTTC
once,TRBJ1-6,15,-,TRBV7-6,CASSYRDNGNSPLHF,TGTGCCAGCAGCTACCGGGACAATGGTAATTCACCCCTCCACTTT
few,TRBJ2-2,16,TRBD2,TRBV10-3,CAISRTSGGFTGELFF,TGTGCCATCAGCCGGACTAGCGGGGGATTCACCGGGGAGCTGTTTTTT
once,TRBJ2-5,15,TRBD2,TRBV6-1,CASSEGLAGPIRQYF,TGTGCCAGCAGTGAGGGACTAGCGGGCCCCATCCGCCAGTACTTC
-,TRBJ2-6,17,-,TRBV9,CASSAGGMNSGANVLTF,TGTGCCAGCAGCGCCGGGGGAATGAACTCTGGGGCCAACGTCCTGACTTTC
-,TRBJ2-1,15,TRBD2,TRBV19,CASSKIAGGYNEQFF,TGTGCCAGTAGTAAAATAGCGGGGGGCTACAATGAGCAGTTCTTC
-,TRBJ2-7,15,TRBD2,TRBV5-5,CASNLPGLAGGEQYF,TGTGCCAGCAACCTCCCCGGACTAGCGGGGGGAGAGCAGTACTTC
-,TRBJ1-1,13,-,TRBV12-3/TRBV12-4,CASSLVLDTEAFF,TGTGCCAGCAGTTTGGTACTCGACACTGAAGCTTTCTTT
few,TRBJ2-3,15,-,TRBV5-1,CASSWNEEVTDTQYF,TGCGCCAGCAGCTGGAATGAGGAGGTCACAGATACGCAGTATTTT
few,TRBJ2-1,13,-,TRBV19,CASSIAPRYEQFF,TGTGCCAGTAGTATAGCCCCTCGGTATGAGCAGTTCTTC
few,TRBJ2-1,15,TRBD2,TRBV11-3,CASSAGTSSYNEQFF,TGTGCCAGCTCCGCGGGGACTAGCTCCTACAATGAGCAGTTCTTC
few,TRBJ2-5,14,TRBD1,TRBV7-6,CASKTTGGLETQYF,TGTGCCAGCAAAACGACAGGGGGATTAGAGACCCAGTACTTC
few,TRBJ2-2,13,-,TRBV27,CASSLRGFGELFF,TGTGCCAGCAGTTTAAGGGGGTTCGGGGAGCTGTTTTTT
-,TRBJ2-1,15,-,TRBV4-1,CTSSRDPGRQNEQFF,TGCACCAGCAGCAGGGACCCAGGGAGGCAAAATGAGCAGTTCTTC
-,TRBJ1-2,14,-,TRBV7-9,CASSSPTPNYGYTF,TGTGCCAGCAGCTCCCCCACACCAAACTATGGCTACACCTTC
few,TRBJ1-2,14,TRBD1,TRBV25-1,CASSAGTGALGYTF,TGTGCCAGCAGTGCCGGGACAGGTGCCTTAGGCTACACCTTC
few,TRBJ1-3,17,TRBD1,TRBV6-6,CASSYGTGPRSGNTIYF,TGTGCCAGCAGTTACGGGACAGGACCTCGCTCTGGAAACACCATATATTTT
-,TRBJ2-2,16,TRBD1,TRBV7-9,CASSLGGGRGTGELFF,TGTGCCAGCAGCTTAGGAGGGGGCCGGGGCACCGGGGAGCTGTTTTTT
few,TRBJ2-2,16,-,TRBV11-3,CASSSKVASNTGELFF,TGTGCCAGCAGCTCCAAAGTAGCCTCGAACACCGGGGAGCTGTTTTTT
many,TRBJ1-1,14,-,TRBV5-1,CASSSGHLNTEAFF,TGTGCCAGCAGTTCTGGACACTTGAACACTGAAGCTTTCTTT
-,TRBJ1-2,14,-,TRBV2,CASSELQTTYGYTF,TGTGCCAGCAGTGAACTCCAAACCACCTATGGCTACACCTTC
-,TRBJ2-5,16,-,TRBV13,CASTDKGDRYQETQYF,TGTGCCAGCACGGACAAGGGGGATCGGTACCAAGAGACCCAGTACTTC